This T cell receptor beta chain comes out of a study of Graves' ophthalmopathy and Graves' hyperthyroidism. Study as a whole: Upon initial diagnosis and before any treatment, peripheral blood was collected.

RNA served as the template for amplifying TCR beta CDR3 regions. Investigators did first-round RT-PCR with HTBI primers, then second-round multiplex PCR. From the multiplex PCR reads, TCRdb called clonotypes with MiXCR, one entry per CDR3 protein. Of approximately 210,000 distinct CDR3 sequences listed, approximately 28% were seen once; the top ten hold approximately 9%. Germline V lookup: CDR1 MNHEY, CDR2 SMNVEV (reference sequence). The J segment lost 0 bases and the V segment lost 2 bases, leaving 8 bases of the junction unmatched. The CDR3 loop spans 17 amino acids. The sequence derives from a man between 50 and 59 years old with Graves' ophthalmopathy. V usage is TRBV27 and J usage is TRBJ2-7; 9 nucleotides match TRBD2. The source material was peripheral blood. CDR3 nucleotides: TGTGCCAGCAGTTTAGTGGCGGGAGGGCCAAACTCCTACGAGCAGTACTTC. Its protein product is CASSLVAGGPNSYEQYF.